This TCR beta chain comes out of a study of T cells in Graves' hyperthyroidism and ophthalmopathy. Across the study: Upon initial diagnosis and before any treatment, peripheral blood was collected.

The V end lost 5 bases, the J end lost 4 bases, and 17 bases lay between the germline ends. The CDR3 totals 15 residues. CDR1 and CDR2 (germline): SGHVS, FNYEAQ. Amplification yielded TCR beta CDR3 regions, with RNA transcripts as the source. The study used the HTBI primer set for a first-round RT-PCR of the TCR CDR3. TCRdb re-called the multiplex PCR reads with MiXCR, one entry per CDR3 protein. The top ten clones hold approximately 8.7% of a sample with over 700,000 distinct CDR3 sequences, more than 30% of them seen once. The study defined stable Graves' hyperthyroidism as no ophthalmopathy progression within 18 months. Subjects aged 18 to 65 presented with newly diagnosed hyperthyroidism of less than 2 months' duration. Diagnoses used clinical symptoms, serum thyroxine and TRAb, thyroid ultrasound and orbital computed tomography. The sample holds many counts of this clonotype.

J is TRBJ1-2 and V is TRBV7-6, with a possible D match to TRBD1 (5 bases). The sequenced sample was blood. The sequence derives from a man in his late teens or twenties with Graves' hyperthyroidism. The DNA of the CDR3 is TGTGCCAGCAGCCAAGGAGGGGTGGGAAGCTATGGCTACACCTTC. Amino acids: CASSQGGVGSYGYTF.